A selection of T cell receptor beta chains follows, all from one sample in a study of blood T cells in healthy people across ages. TCRdb re-called the 5' RACE reads through MiXCR, storing one row per CDR3 protein. The repertoire has around 800,000 distinct CDR3 sequences, more than 25% of them found once; the top ten carry 2.5% to 3.5%. The data were also submitted as part of a second study, on T cells of mothers and their children.

Sample: blood. The receptors here all came from a boy younger than 18 in good health. Each CDR3 is given with its conserved first and last residue. D genes are given only for firm matches. Some rows mark clone size as missing; the rest say once, few, many or name a class of expanded clone.

clone_size: NA; v_call: TRBV12-3/TRBV12-4; d_call: NA; j_call: TRBJ1-4; cdr3_nt: TGTGCCAGCAGGACGGGACGGGAAAAACTGTTTTTT; cdr3_aa: CASRTGREKLFF
clone_size: few; v_call: TRBV11-2; d_call: NA; j_call: TRBJ1-1; cdr3_nt: TGTGCCAGCAGCTTAGATAGACAGCTTGAGAACACTGAAGCTTTCTTT; cdr3_aa: CASSLDRQLENTEAFF
clone_size: NA; v_call: TRBV12-3/TRBV12-4; d_call: TRBD1; j_call: TRBJ1-1; cdr3_nt: TGTGCCAGCAGTTCCTGGACAGGGGGGATAACTGAAGCTTTCTTT; cdr3_aa: CASSSWTGGITEAFF
clone_size: NA; v_call: TRBV10-3; d_call: NA; j_call: TRBJ2-7; cdr3_nt: TGTGCCATCAGGGGAGGGGGGGGCTTCTTCTACGAGCAGTACTTC; cdr3_aa: CAIRGGGGFFYEQYF
clone_size: NA; v_call: TRBV7-9; d_call: TRBD2; j_call: TRBJ2-1; cdr3_nt: TGTGCCAGCAGCTTCGGCGGCGGGGGGGCTAATGAGCAGTTCTTC; cdr3_aa: CASSFGGGGANEQFF
clone_size: few; v_call: TRBV20-1; d_call: NA; j_call: TRBJ1-1; cdr3_nt: TGCAGCCCTGGGGGTTACGAGAACACTGAAGCTTTCTTT; cdr3_aa: CSPGGYENTEAFF
clone_size: NA; v_call: TRBV6-1; d_call: NA; j_call: TRBJ2-7; cdr3_nt: TGTGCCAGCAGTGAGTCTTGGGTGAATCACGAGCAGTACTTC; cdr3_aa: CASSESWVNHEQYF
clone_size: NA; v_call: TRBV3-1; d_call: NA; j_call: TRBJ1-2; cdr3_nt: TGTGCCAGCAGCCAAGAGGTATCGACTGACTTTAACTATGGCTACACCTTC; cdr3_aa: CASSQEVSTDFNYGYTF
clone_size: few; v_call: TRBV28; d_call: NA; j_call: TRBJ2-3; cdr3_nt: TGTGCCAGCAGTCCTAGCAGGGGAACAGATACGCAGTATTTT; cdr3_aa: CASSPSRGTDTQYF
clone_size: many; v_call: TRBV18; d_call: NA; j_call: TRBJ2-1; cdr3_nt: TGTGCCAGTTCCCCAGGGAGCTCCTACAATGAGCAGTTCTTC; cdr3_aa: CASSPGSSYNEQFF
clone_size: NA; v_call: TRBV6-5; d_call: TRBD1; j_call: TRBJ1-1; cdr3_nt: TGTGCCAGTCAAAGCCGACAGGGACGTGGGCGGAACACTGAAGCTTTCTTT; cdr3_aa: CASQSRQGRGRNTEAFF
clone_size: NA; v_call: TRBV30; d_call: NA; j_call: TRBJ1-4; cdr3_nt: TGTGCCTGGAGTGTACCAGGAATTAATGAAAAACTGTTTTTT; cdr3_aa: CAWSVPGINEKLFF
clone_size: few; v_call: TRBV20-1; d_call: NA; j_call: TRBJ2-7; cdr3_nt: TGCAGTGCCCGACCGGCGGGGTCAAAGTGGGAGCAGTACTTC; cdr3_aa: CSARPAGSKWEQYF
clone_size: NA; v_call: TRBV7-6; d_call: NA; j_call: TRBJ2-1; cdr3_nt: TGTGCCAGCAGCTTGGAGCGAGATGAGCAGTTCTTC; cdr3_aa: CASSLERDEQFF
clone_size: NA; v_call: TRBV5-1; d_call: TRBD1; j_call: TRBJ1-2; cdr3_nt: TGCGCCAGCAGGAGGGGACAGAACTATGGCCACACCTTC; cdr3_aa: CASRRGQNYGHTF
clone_size: NA; v_call: TRBV11-2; d_call: NA; j_call: TRBJ1-2; cdr3_nt: TGTGCCAGCAGCTTAGCCCCGACAAGAGGCTATGGCTACACCTTC; cdr3_aa: CASSLAPTRGYGYTF
clone_size: NA; v_call: TRBV2; d_call: TRBD1; j_call: TRBJ2-7; cdr3_nt: TGTGCCGACCGGGACAGAGCCTACGAGCAGTACTTC; cdr3_aa: CADRDRAYEQYF
clone_size: NA; v_call: TRBV3-1; d_call: TRBD1; j_call: TRBJ1-1; cdr3_nt: TGTGCCAGCAGCCGGGAGGGGGCCCCGCCTGAAGCTTTCTTT; cdr3_aa: CASSREGAPPEAFF
clone_size: NA; v_call: TRBV6-5; d_call: TRBD2; j_call: TRBJ2-2; cdr3_nt: TGTGCCAGCAGGCGGGGGGAGGTCGGGGAGCTGTTTTTT; cdr3_aa: CASRRGEVGELFF
clone_size: few; v_call: TRBV2; d_call: TRBD1; j_call: TRBJ2-7; cdr3_nt: TGTGCCAGTGGCTTCGACAGGGCTTACGAGCAGTACTTC; cdr3_aa: CASGFDRAYEQYF
clone_size: NA; v_call: TRBV5-1; d_call: NA; j_call: TRBJ2-5; cdr3_nt: TGCGCCAGCAGCTTGGAAGGGAAGAAGTTCTTC; cdr3_aa: CASSLEGKKFF
clone_size: few; v_call: TRBV28; d_call: TRBD1; j_call: TRBJ2-7; cdr3_nt: TGTGCCAGCAGTTTACGGGGAGGACAGGGTAACGAGCAGTACTTC; cdr3_aa: CASSLRGGQGNEQYF
clone_size: few; v_call: TRBV12-3/TRBV12-4; d_call: NA; j_call: TRBJ2-1; cdr3_nt: TGTGCCAGCAGTGCGGACAGTAATTATGAGCAGTTCTTC; cdr3_aa: CASSADSNYEQFF